The TCR beta chain described here comes from a study of T cell responses to AZD1222 COVID-19 vaccine. Assay: immunoSEQ multiplex PCR; the TCRdb copy retains only in-frame clones and omits some. The data contain 100,000 to 150,000 clones, 88% of them seen just once; the ten biggest clones take up over 15%. Note on this clone: Its antigen is undetermined.

Points from the study as a whole: Distributed over spike, vaccine-associated CD4 TCRs predominated at 160-218 and 743-854. Reportedly, nearly half of unique spike TCRs recognized epitopes outside B.1.351/B.1.1.7 mutations. It was only a handful of AZD1222 recipients who were seropositive at baseline. With two AZD1222 doses given, Spike-specific TCR breadth and depth both rose.

V lost 3 bases, J lost 5 bases, and 10 bases stayed unmatched. Germline CDR1 and CDR2: MGHDK and SYGVNS. The CDR3 has 16 amino acids. The TCR originated in an adult in good health. The source was peripheral blood, collected on day 0 of MenACWY control vaccination. The gene calls are TRBV25-1 and TRBJ2-1; 7 bases agree with TRBD2. CDR3 DNA: TGTGCCAGCAGTGACCCTTCGCGGGGGATCAACAATGAGCAGTTCTTC. It encodes CASSDPSRGINNEQFF.